A selection of T cell receptor beta chains follows, all from one sample in a study of T-cell reconstitution after alpha-beta-depleted transplantation in children. TCRdb fed the PCR reads into MiXCR, producing one record per CDR3 protein. The sample carries over 200,000 distinct CDR3 sequences, under 9.5% recorded once. Sequenced material: PBMCs from the stem cell graft donor, taken from the stem cell graft. All receptors come from a human donor who donated a stem cell graft to a child with acute lymphoblastic leukemia. Each CDR3 is given without its conserved first and last residue. Clone size is given for some rows only: seen once, a few or many times, or a class if the clone is expanded.

>TRBV15|NA|TRBJ2-1
ATSIPGAGEQF
>TRBV11-2|NA|TRBJ2-3
ASSLDDLAGYGDTQY
>TRBV6-2/TRBV6-3|medium-sized|TRBJ1-1
ASSYSGEMNTEAF
>TRBV10-3|many|TRBJ1-2
AIKGTGGFVGYT
>TRBV10-3|many|TRBJ2-7
AISDRGIHEQY
>TRBV7-9|many|TRBJ1-2
ASRGASRGYT
>TRBV11-2|few|TRBJ2-7
ASSSLDWTRDYEQY
>TRBV19|NA|TRBJ2-7
ASSMGDTSPYEQY
>TRBV12-3/TRBV12-4|few|TRBJ1-2
ASTPNRGPYGYT
>TRBV20-1|NA|TRBJ1-6
SARGRGQGTKSPLH
>TRBV30|few|TRBJ1-1
AWSFGGGGAEAF
>TRBV12-3/TRBV12-4|many|TRBJ2-1
ASSFSRPGGGNNEQF
>TRBV6-2/TRBV6-3|NA|TRBJ1-3
ASSWATTGNTIY
>TRBV29-1|many|TRBJ2-7
SVEYGLAGSEQY
>TRBV20-1|many|TRBJ1-2
SASSGGYYGYT
>TRBV6-1|few|TRBJ1-1
ASNSPGGQTEAF
>TRBV12-3/TRBV12-4|many|TRBJ2-1
ASSLGVSYNEQF
>TRBV20-1|many|TRBJ1-1
SASERDTSDTEAF
>TRBV7-9|NA|TRBJ2-7
ASSPKRRQGNEQY
>TRBV5-1|many|TRBJ2-7
ASSLVTSYEQY
>TRBV3-1|few|TRBJ2-2
ASSHQVTVSGELF
>TRBV24-1|many|TRBJ2-7
ATSEGRLSREQY
>TRBV12-3/TRBV12-4|NA|TRBJ1-2
ASSLDGRGHGYT
>TRBV20-1|NA|TRBJ1-6
SAAGQGAIWALH
>TRBV29-1|NA|TRBJ2-5
SAGQLYQETQH
>TRBV12-3/TRBV12-4|few|TRBJ1-3
ASSLGVSGNTIY
>TRBV4-3|few|TRBJ1-4
ASSQEADNEKLF
>TRBV27|few|TRBJ1-2
ASSANGQNHYGYT
>TRBV5-1|NA|TRBJ2-5
ASSLQDRGETQY
>TRBV30|NA|TRBJ1-2
AWKSRDIANYGYT
>TRBV20-1|few|TRBJ1-5
SARDGINQPQH
>TRBV20-1|NA|TRBJ2-5
SARPGQVWETQY
>TRBV2|many|TRBJ1-5
ASMVLGQGNQPQH
>TRBV10-3|NA|TRBJ2-5
AISVAGTGGQETQY
>TRBV19|NA|TRBJ1-2
ASTSTLTGTRYGYT
>TRBV20-1|many|TRBJ2-1
SVIAGGLSYNEQF
>TRBV6-2/TRBV6-3|many|TRBJ1-2
ASSRTVYYGYT
>TRBV7-6|few|TRBJ1-6
ASSLAQGAGNSPLH
>TRBV20-1|NA|TRBJ2-7
SARRTSLAYEQY
>TRBV20-1|many|TRBJ2-3
SARVSGTSTDTQY
>TRBV27|many|TRBJ1-1
ASSSSGQVMNTEAF
>TRBV25-1|NA|TRBJ2-4
ASSDSRIGGKNIQY
>TRBV9|many|TRBJ2-7
ASSPRDRGNYEQY
>TRBV6-4|NA|TRBJ1-1
ASRDEGTPKGEAF
>TRBV7-6|NA|TRBJ1-3
ASSLAWDQLGDTIY
>TRBV20-1|few|TRBJ1-5
SARGRDSNQPQH
>TRBV5-1|few|TRBJ2-3
ASSLGEGPDTQY
>TRBV27|many|TRBJ2-3
ASSSSGGVTDTQY
>TRBV5-1|NA|TRBJ2-1
ASSRSGGEQF
>TRBV20-1|many|TRBJ1-1
SAQRDRSNTEAF